These 27 T cell receptor beta chains originate from one sample sequenced in a study of post-analysis software for immune sequencing data. TCR beta cDNA libraries had unique molecular identifiers. MiXCR was run by TCRdb on the PCR reads, yielding one entry per CDR3 protein. Here the sample spans hundreds of thousands of distinct CDR3 sequences, approximately 59% being singletons. What these receptors recognize is not known. Findings and limits, study-wide: Five TRBV segments, including TRBV5-6, TRBV5-1 and TRBV20-1, were more frequent in patients than controls.

Material: blood. All receptors come from a girl under 10 years old with multiple sclerosis.

This clonotype was observed a few times. The chain combines TRBV5-5 with TRBJ2-1; D assignment may be TRBD1 or TRBD2 (6 bases each). Germline V gives CDR1 SGHKS, CDR2 YYEKEE (reference sequence). The ends were cut back, 4 bases at V and 7 bases at J, with 12 bases in the middle. CDR3 size: 13 residues. CDR3 sequence (DNA): TGTGCCAGCAGCCCGGGGGCCCGGAATGAGCAGTTCTTC. It specifies CASSPGARNEQFF.

The rearrangement joins TRBV20-1 to TRBJ2-1; possible D gene TRBD2, 6 bases. Trimming left V 1 base short and J 10 bases short, with 14 bases between. CDR1 is DFQATT and CDR2 is SNEGSKA in the germline V gene (reference sequence). This CDR3 has 13 residues. The CDR3 DNA reads TGCAGTGCTAGAGTAAGGTTTAGCGGCGAGCAGTTCTTC. Translated: CSARVRFSGEQFF.

The rearrangement uses TRBV3-1 and TRBJ1-2, with D uncertain. The V end was cut by 4 bases, the J end by 7 bases, with 13 bases between. In germline, CDR1 is LGHDT, CDR2 YNNKEL (reference sequence). There are 13 residues in the CDR3. CDR3 protein: CASSPALFGGYTF. CDR3 in DNA: TGTGCCAGCAGCCCTGCCCTTTTCGGTGGCTACACCTTC.

The genes are TRBV7-3 and TRBJ2-1, with 8 positions matching TRBD2. The germline gives CDR1 SGHTA, CDR2 FQGTGA. The CDR3 length is 16 residues. V lost 5 bases to trimming and J lost 6 bases; unmatched junction nucleotides: 12. Here the CDR3 reads CASSPLGSGSLNEQFF. For the CDR3, the DNA is TGTGCCAGCAGCCCCCTGGGGAGCGGGAGCCTCAATGAGCAGTTCTTC.

This clonotype appeared a few times. V gene TRBV29-1 combines with J gene TRBJ1-5; D unresolved. CDR3 length equals 13 residues. V lost 4 bases to trimming and J lost 0 bases, with 7 bases between them. CDR1 SQVTM and CDR2 ANQGSEA come from the germline V gene. The CDR3 DNA is TGCAGCGTTGCCGACGGTAGCAATCAGCCCCAGCATTTT. It yields the protein CSVADGSNQPQHF.

This clonotype appeared a single time. This chain links TRBV6-2 or TRBV6-3 with TRBJ2-1; 7 bases match TRBD2. V trimming: 2 bases; J trimming: 6 bases; junction bases outside the gene matches: 16. The CDR3 spans 18 residues. The germline CDR1 and CDR2 sequences are MNHEY and SVGEGT. The CDR3 nucleotides are TGTGCCAGCAGTTACGTACTAGCGAGCGGGGCCAGCTCCAATGAGCAGTTCTTC. Translating it yields CASSYVLASGASSNEQFF.

DNA of the CDR3: TGCAGTGCTAGTCCCCGCGGGACAGGGGAGAGGGAGCAGTACTTC. Its protein product is CSASPRGTGEREQYF. The V and J genes are TRBV20-1 and TRBJ2-7; 10 bases map to TRBD1. The CDR3 contains 15 residues. Unmatched junction bases numbered 12, after V lost 3 bases and J lost 7 bases. Germline V gives CDR1 DFQATT, CDR2 SNEGSKA (reference sequence).

The chain employs TRBV19 and TRBJ2-5, with 10 bases matching TRBD1. Germline CDR1 is LNHDA and CDR2 is SQIVND (reference sequence). The CDR3 is made up of 15 amino acids. The J segment lost 11 bases and the V segment lost 4 bases, leaving 13 bases of the junction unmatched. CDR3 DNA sequence: TGTGCCAGTAGTAAACTCCGGGACAGGGGTAAGGAGCAGTACTTC. Residues: CASSKLRDRGKEQYF.

The chain combines TRBV12-3 or TRBV12-4 with TRBJ2-1; 9 bases are a match to TRBD2. The ends lost 3 bases at V and 2 bases at J; junction bases unmatched: 2. The CDR3 has 15 residues. The CDR3 bases are TGTGCCAGCAGTTTCGGCGGGAGGGCCTACAATGAGCAGTTCTTC. Translation: CASSFGGRAYNEQFF.

This rearrangement joins TRBV6-6 to TRBJ1-5, with TRBD1 as a possible D gene (5 bases). This CDR3 has 14 residues. Germline V gene lookup returns CDR1 MNHNY and CDR2 SVGAGI (reference sequence). V lost 7 bases and J lost 5, with 15 bases in between. The CDR3 sequence is CASTVGGTDQPQHF. The CDR3 region has the DNA TGTGCCAGCACGGTGGGGGGGACGGATCAGCCCCAGCATTTT.

The rearrangement joins TRBV13 to TRBJ1-2; weak D call: TRBD1 (6 bases). V was pared by 4 bases and J by 7 bases, with 16 bases between. This CDR3 is built from 14 residues. Germline V gives CDR1 PRHDT, CDR2 FYEKMQ (reference sequence). This CDR3 is CASSSTGSPGGYTF. In nucleotides, the CDR3 is TGTGCCAGCAGCTCCACAGGGAGCCCGGGTGGCTACACCTTC.

The chain joins TRBV27 to TRBJ1-5, with D maybe TRBD1 (6 bases). CDR1 and CDR2 from the germline V gene are MNHEY and SMNVEV (reference sequence). V was shortened by 4 bases and J by 5 bases, with 12 bases between the two germline ends. The CDR3 is 14 amino acids. The CDR3 DNA reads TGTGCCAGCAGTTATACAGGGTTGTATCAGCCCCAGCATTTT. Protein: CASSYTGLYQPQHF.

The chain uses TRBV18 and TRBJ1-2; TRBD1 aligns across 8 bases. The CDR3 sequence is 15 residues long. Trimming took 5 bases from V and 0 from J; bases not matched to a gene: 5. Germline lookup yields CDR1 KGHSH and CDR2 LQKENI. The CDR3 DNA sequence: TGTGCCAGCTCAGCCAAGACAGGGGCTAACTATGGCTACACCTTC. Encoded protein: CASSAKTGANYGYTF.

The chain couples TRBV7-8 to TRBJ1-2; D is undetermined. Germline V gives CDR1 SGHVS, CDR2 FQNEAQ. Trimming shortened V by 7 bases and J by 0 bases, and 9 bases separated the two germline ends. The CDR3 has 13 amino acids. The CDR3 coding sequence is TGTGCCAGCACCACAGTTGCTAACTATGGCTACACCTTC. This sequence encodes CASTTVANYGYTF.

The gene calls are TRBV6-2 or TRBV6-3 and TRBJ2-1, with D hard to call. Germline values: CDR1 MNHEY, CDR2 SVGEGT. Trimming removed 2 bases at V and 3 bases at J, with 8 bases between. CDR3 size: 14 residues. CDR3 loop: CASSYPQSYNEQFF. The CDR3 DNA follows: TGTGCCAGCAGTTACCCACAGAGCTACAATGAGCAGTTCTTC.

This clonotype has more than one count but fewer than ten. The V call is TRBV29-1, the J call TRBJ2-1; D call uncertain. Germline V gene sequence: CDR1 SQVTM, CDR2 ANQGSEA. This CDR3 comprises 9 residues. Between the trimmed V and J ends, which lost 7 bases and 9 bases, there was a span of 7 bases. Written as DNA, the CDR3 is TGCAGCGCTGGATTTGAGCAGTTCTTC. Amino acid sequence: CSAGFEQFF.

The chain links TRBV5-1 to TRBJ1-1; D uncertain. CDR3 length equals 17 residues. Trimming removed 0 bases at V and 1 base at J, with 16 bases between. Germline CDR1 is SGHRS and CDR2 is YFSETQ. Here the CDR3 reads CASSLDLSGLSNTEAFF. For the CDR3, the DNA is TGCGCCAGCAGCTTGGACTTAAGCGGTCTATCGAACACTGAAGCTTTCTTT. The variable domain in full, with the rest retrieved from reference TRBV5-1 and TRBJ1-1, is KAGVTQTPRYLIKTRGQQVTLSCSPISGHRSVSWYQQTPGQGLQFLFEYFSETQRNKGNFPGRFSGRQFSNSRSEMNVSTLELGDSALYLCASSLDLSGLSNTEAFFGQGTRLTVV.

This sequence joins TRBV20-1 and TRBJ2-5; D remains ambiguous. Trimming left V 2 bases short and J 2 bases short, with 9 bases between. The CDR3 is 13 amino acids. The germline CDR1 and CDR2 sequences are DFQATT and SNEGSKA (reference sequence). The CDR3 nucleotides are TGCAGTGCTAGACAGTATCTACAAGAGACCCAGTACTTC. Translated: CSARQYLQETQYF.

The chain recombines TRBV6-5 with TRBJ2-7, with unresolved D. The CDR3 runs 15 residues. Deletions cut 0 bases from V and 4 bases from J, with 13 bases between. Germline CDR1 and CDR2: MNHEY and SVGAGI. The CDR3 DNA reads as TGTGCCAGCAGTTACTCTAGAGAAGCCACATACGAGCAGTACGTC. Protein: CASSYSREATYEQYV.

Note on this clonotype: The junction departs from the called germline gene at one end, perhaps through a read error. The chain joins TRBV20-1 to TRBJ1-6, with 8 bases identical to TRBD1. Per germline, CDR1 DFQATT and CDR2 SNEGSKA (reference sequence). The CDR3 contains 13 residues. DNA of the CDR3: TGCAGTGCTGGAGACAGGGGTGGTTCACCCCTCCACTTT. Translated: CSAGDRGGSPLHF.

This chain links TRBV5-1 with TRBJ2-5; unclear D gene. The CDR3 runs 13 residues. Germline values: CDR1 SGHRS, CDR2 YFSETQ. V lost 0 bases to trimming and J lost 3 bases, with 6 bases between them. This CDR3 reads CASSLAYKETQYF. The CDR3 DNA reads TGCGCCAGCAGCTTGGCCTACAAAGAGACCCAGTACTTC. The whole variable domain, remainder taken from reference TRBV5-1 and TRBJ2-5, is KAGVTQTPRYLIKTRGQQVTLSCSPISGHRSVSWYQQTPGQGLQFLFEYFSETQRNKGNFPGRFSGRQFSNSRSEMNVSTLELGDSALYLCASSLAYKETQYFGPGTRLLVL.

V usage is TRBV10-3 and J usage is TRBJ1-1; perhaps TRBD1 as D (5 bases). This CDR3 comprises 13 residues. V was pared by 3 bases and J by 5 bases, with 10 bases between. Germline CDR1 ENHRY, CDR2 SYGVKD. CDR3 residues: CAISEIQVTEAFF. DNA for the CDR3: TGTGCCATCAGTGAAATACAGGTTACTGAAGCTTTCTTT.

V gene TRBV29-1 combines with J gene TRBJ2-1; D call uncertain. Trimming stripped 3 bases from V and 0 bases from J, with 15 bases between. The germline gives CDR1 SQVTM, CDR2 ANQGSEA. The CDR3 contains 16 residues. The CDR3 DNA follows: TGCAGCGTTGATAACTGGAAGGGAAGCTCCTACAATGAGCAGTTCTTC. Its translation is CSVDNWKGSSYNEQFF.

The rearrangement links TRBV5-1 to TRBJ1-1; weak D call: TRBD1 (5 bases). Germline lookup yields CDR1 SGHRS and CDR2 YFSETQ. Trimming removed 0 bases at V and 4 bases at J, with 13 bases between. The CDR3 consists of 15 residues. The CDR3 DNA is TGCGCCAGCAGCTTGGCGTCCGGGGGGAGCACTGAAGCTTTCTTT. As protein: CASSLASGGSTEAFF.

This rearrangement joins TRBV5-1 to TRBJ2-5, with 11 bases aligning to TRBD2. V lost 4 bases, J lost 0 bases, and 2 bases stayed unmatched. This CDR3 is built from 15 residues. Germline V gives CDR1 SGHRS, CDR2 YFSETQ. CDR3 sequence: CASSAGLADQETQYF. CDR3 coding DNA: TGCGCCAGCAGCGCGGGACTAGCGGACCAAGAGACCCAGTACTTC.

This chain uses TRBV29-1 with TRBJ1-2; possibly TRBD1 for D (5 bases). Germline loops: CDR1 SQVTM, CDR2 ANQGSEA. This CDR3 is 8 amino acids long. V gave up 3 bases and J gave up 13 bases, with 6 bases separating them. DNA of the CDR3: TGCAGCGTTGAGGGGGGCACCTTC. This translates into CSVEGGTF.

This chain connects TRBV20-1 to TRBJ2-1, with D possibly matching TRBD2 (5 bases). V lost 3 bases and J 0 bases, leaving 9 bases between the germline ends. The CDR3 totals 14 residues. Germline loops: CDR1 DFQATT, CDR2 SNEGSKA (reference sequence). CDR3 in DNA: TGCAGTGCTAGGGACTCCGGCTCCTACAATGAGCAGTTCTTC. This encodes CSARDSGSYNEQFF.